Listed below are T cell receptor beta chains from one sample, sequenced in a study of blood T cell repertoires in COVID-19. Clones were sequenced by immunoSEQ multiplex PCR, and TCRdb holds only the in-frame ones, with some missing. The table shows 50,000 to 70,000 clones, with more than 65% occurring only once. The sequenced sample consisted of peripheral blood. These receptors were collected from a woman aged 55-75 years with acute or convalescent COVID-19. The CDR3 runs from the conserved cysteine through the conserved F or W. D genes are given only for firm matches. Size tells how often a clone was seen (once, few, many) or the class of an expanded clone, and some rows leave it out.

v_gene	j_gene	abundance	d_gene	CDR3aa	CDR3nt
TRBV19	TRBJ2-5	NA	TRBD1	CASSRTGKETQYF	TGTGCCAGTAGTCGGACAGGGAAAGAGACCCAGTACTTC
TRBV3-1/TRBV3-2	TRBJ1-1	once	TRBD1	CASSLRTGSRNTEAFF	TGTGCCAGCAGCCTCCGGACAGGGTCACGGAACACTGAAGCTTTCTTT
TRBV4-2	TRBJ2-1	NA	NA	CASSQDLAFSSYNEQFF	TGTGCCAGCAGCCAAGATCTGGCCTTCAGCTCCTACAATGAGCAGTTCTTC
TRBV2	TRBJ1-2	NA	TRBD1	CASSGRGPNYGYTF	TGTGCCAGCAGTGGCAGGGGGCCTAACTATGGCTACACCTTC
TRBV21-1	TRBJ1-1	NA	NA	CASSTQQGVSNTEAFF	TGTGCCAGCAGCACCCAACAGGGGGTATCGAACACTGAAGCTTTCTTT
TRBV30	TRBJ1-3	NA	NA	CAWRSSSGNTIYF	TGTGCCTGGAGGTCCTCCTCTGGAAACACCATATATTTT
TRBV21-1	TRBJ1-1	NA	NA	CASSNPMEAMAFF	TGTGCCAGCAGTAATCCTATGGAGGCGATGGCTTTCTTT
TRBV2	TRBJ2-5	NA	TRBD2	CASRFGGRETQYF	TGTGCCAGCAGGTTCGGGGGGAGAGAGACCCAGTACTTC
TRBV9	TRBJ2-3	NA	NA	CASSVSRGAGTDTQYF	TGTGCCAGCAGCGTTTCACGGGGGGCGGGGACAGATACGCAGTATTTT
TRBV7-3	TRBJ2-7	NA	NA	CASSFSVREQYF	TGTGCCAGCAGCTTTAGTGTCCGGGAGCAGTACTTC
TRBV5-4	TRBJ2-5	NA	TRBD2	CASSLGAGGLQETQYF	TGTGCCAGCAGCTTGGGAGCGGGGGGGCTCCAAGAGACCCAGTACTTC